The entry that follows covers one T cell receptor (beta chain) sequence. This clonotype was detected ten times or more. Its specific antigen is unknown. The record has no base qualities; no much larger clone is one base away. This record belongs to a study of T-cell memory formation after mild COVID-19 (dated by TCRdb to about 2021). Broadly, across the study: Most TCR sequence clusters were specific to one of the two donors. In a couple of donors, T-cell clones that expanded and contracted after mild COVID-19 were followed by sequencing TCRalpha and TCRbeta repertoires longitudinally. The cohort comprised two young, previously healthy adult volunteers, one female and one male. The paper as a whole reports these results and caveats: Contracting CD4+ clones appeared mostly in the CM and EM memory subsets, whereas CD8+ clones were enriched in EMRA. The second-wave clones that peaked on day 37 were not confirmed to be SARS-CoV-2 specific. Some responding clones were found in pre-infection memory, which suggests that pre-existing cross-reactive memory T cells took part in the SARS-CoV-2 response. From day 15 to 85, contracting clones showed balanced CD4/CD8 phenotypes, whereas a second wave of clones that expanded from day 15 to 37 leaned towards CD4+. The study included only a couple of mild cases, and larger cohorts that include severe cases with pre-infection samples were judged to be necessary.

The CDR3 covers 11 residues, taking in both the cysteine and the phenylalanine. Only the CDR3 DNA is retained, 33 bases long and in frame from the first base. Between the V and J ends, shortened by 5 bases and 2 bases respectively, the junction contains 2 bases. PBMCs were isolated by Ficoll-Paque density gradient centrifugation. Instrument on record: Illumina NovaSeq 6000. TCRalpha and TCRbeta cDNA libraries were built by 5'RACE with constant-segment primers, adding sample barcodes and unique molecular identifiers. RNA was extracted from every sample with Trizol reagent. Amplification of the libraries took two PCR steps, and the second step added a second sample barcode plus Illumina TruSeq adapters. Libraries were sequenced on an Illumina NovaSeq with 2 x 150 bp paired-end reads. The paper's data handling went like this. The reads were demultiplexed and collapsed into UMI-guided consensus sequences using migec v1.2.7. With mixcr v2.1.11, UMI consensuses were aligned to TRA and TRB V and J templates and assembled into clonotypes. Expanded or contracted clonotypes were those called significant by both edgeR and NoisET, with noise models trained on biological replicates. For edgeR calls, the cutoffs were a false discovery rate-adjusted p below 0.01 and a log2 fold-change threshold of 1. As an exploratory analysis of dynamics, PCA with hierarchical clustering was applied to max-normalized trajectories of the 1000 most abundant clonotypes. Separately sequenced CD4+ and CD8+ repertoires were used to assign the CD4 or CD8 phenotype of responding clones. The raw public reads went through TCRdb reprocessing: fastp at Q25, MiXCR clone calling, in-frame beta chains kept. Rows merge per CDR3 protein into single entries with the most common DNA and genes. TCRdb, rather than the study authors, made the V and J calls. This sample has a few hundred thousand distinct CDR3 sequences in its table, and 20% to 25% of those were observed once. Clones ranked in the top ten supply roughly a fifth of the sample.

Sample: PBMCs or a T cell subset sorted from them (not recorded which). The clonotype comes from a man younger than 35 who had mild COVID-19 (a few samples of this study predate the infection). The sample titles of this study are shuffled in the database, so cell type and time point are left out; the donor was told from shared clones. The rearrangement joined TRBV12-3 or TRBV12-4 to TRBJ2-3, with an unclear D gene assignment. The nucleotide sequence reads TGTGCCAGCAGTGTCACAGATACGCAGTATTTT. Translated, this is CASSVTDTQYF.